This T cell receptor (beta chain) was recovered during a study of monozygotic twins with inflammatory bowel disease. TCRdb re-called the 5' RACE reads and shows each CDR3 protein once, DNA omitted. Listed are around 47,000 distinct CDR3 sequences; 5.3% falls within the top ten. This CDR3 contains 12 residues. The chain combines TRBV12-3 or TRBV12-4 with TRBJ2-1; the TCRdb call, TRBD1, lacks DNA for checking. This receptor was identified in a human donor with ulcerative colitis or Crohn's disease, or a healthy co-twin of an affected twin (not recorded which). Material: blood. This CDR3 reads CASSKGDNEQFF.